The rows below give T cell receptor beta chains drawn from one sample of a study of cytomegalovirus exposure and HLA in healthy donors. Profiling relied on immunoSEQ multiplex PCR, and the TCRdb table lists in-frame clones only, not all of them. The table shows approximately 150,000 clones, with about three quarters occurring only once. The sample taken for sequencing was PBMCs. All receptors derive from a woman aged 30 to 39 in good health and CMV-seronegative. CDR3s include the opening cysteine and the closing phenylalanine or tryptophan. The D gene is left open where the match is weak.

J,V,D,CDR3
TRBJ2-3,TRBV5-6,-,CASSFAAALSTDTQYF
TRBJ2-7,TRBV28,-,CASSSSYEQYF
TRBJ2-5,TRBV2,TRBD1,CASSALRQGEETQYF
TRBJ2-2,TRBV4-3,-,CASSQGPPTNTGELFF
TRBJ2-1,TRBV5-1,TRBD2,CASSLVSGGNNEQFF
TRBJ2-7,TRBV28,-,CASSSDLKSWKYGGQYF
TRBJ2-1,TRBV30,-,CAWSASSGWNEQFF
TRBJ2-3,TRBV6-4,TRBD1,CASSRTGTPTDTQYF
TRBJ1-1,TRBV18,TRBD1,CASSPTGTGLITEAFF
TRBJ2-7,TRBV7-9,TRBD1,CASSDPGTGLYEQYF
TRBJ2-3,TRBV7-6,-,CASSLVGDPKVDTQYF
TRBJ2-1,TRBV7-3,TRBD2,CASSLRASGRRTYNEQFF
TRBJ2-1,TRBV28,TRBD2,CASASSGRVYNEQFF
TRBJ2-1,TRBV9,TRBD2,CASSASGGRAGNEQFF
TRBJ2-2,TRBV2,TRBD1,CASTTSTGQEDTGELFF
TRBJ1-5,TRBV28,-,CASTPFLSNQPQHF
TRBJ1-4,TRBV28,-,CASRLPGEKLFF
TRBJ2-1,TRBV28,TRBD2,CASSFPSSGRDTYNEQFF
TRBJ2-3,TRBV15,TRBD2,CATTASRGATDTQYF
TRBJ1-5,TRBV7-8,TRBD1,CASSWGTGSSNQPQHF
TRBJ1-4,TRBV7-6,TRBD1,CASSYRQGVNEKLFF
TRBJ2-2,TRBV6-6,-,CASSPERNTGELFF
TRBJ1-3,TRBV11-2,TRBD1,CASSEDRFAIYF
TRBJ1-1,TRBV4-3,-,CASSQEGRANTEAFF
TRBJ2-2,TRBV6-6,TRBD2,CASSRTSGGSGELFF
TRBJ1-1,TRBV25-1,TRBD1,CASSEGQGWTEAFF
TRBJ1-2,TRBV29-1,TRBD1,CSALRTGTYGYTF
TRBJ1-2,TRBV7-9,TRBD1,CASSSQMTGNNGYTF
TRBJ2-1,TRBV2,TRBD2,CASSEVGTSGNNEQFF
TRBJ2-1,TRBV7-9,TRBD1,CASRRQGDEQFF
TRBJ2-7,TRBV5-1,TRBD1,CASSPGTGYRSSYEQYF
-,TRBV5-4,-,CASSKDSSSYEQYF
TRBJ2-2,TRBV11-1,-,CASSQARGYTGELFF
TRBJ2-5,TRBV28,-,CASSFRGETQYF
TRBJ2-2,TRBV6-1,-,CASSAGESYNTGELFF
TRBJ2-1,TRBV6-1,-,CASRLQHNEQFF
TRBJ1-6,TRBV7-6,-,CASSLEPGENSPLHF
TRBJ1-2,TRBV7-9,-,CVSSRRQFVPYGYTF
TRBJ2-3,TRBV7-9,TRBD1,CASSPGTGGTDTQYF
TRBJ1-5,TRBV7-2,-,CASSLAARGAGGNQPQHF
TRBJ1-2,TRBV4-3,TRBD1,CASSQQTLGQGIIGYTF
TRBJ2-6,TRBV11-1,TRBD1,CASSGRTGLSGANVLTF
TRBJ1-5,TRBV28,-,CASTPTGEPQHF